Below are 16 T cell receptor beta chains sequenced from a single sample in a study of chemoradiotherapy in HPV16-positive cancers. TCRdb keeps only in-frame clones here, not all; method: immunoSEQ multiplex PCR. The table lists 9,000 to 13,000 clones, roughly 90% of them singletons. The input for sequencing was blood, taken from a patient who underwent chemoradiotherapy. The receptor set was obtained from a human donor with HPV-associated anogenital cancer.

This clone showed up just once. The chain joins TRBV29-1 to TRBJ2-2, with no clear D. V gave up 6 bases and J gave up 6 bases, with 14 bases separating them. The CDR3 covers 13 residues. Germline CDR1 is SQVTM and CDR2 is ANQGSEA. The CDR3 sequence: CSVPSSGSGELFF. For the CDR3, the DNA is TGCAGCGTCCCGTCTTCGGGCTCCGGGGAGCTGTTTTTT.

This clone has just one count. The rearrangement uses TRBV4-1 and TRBJ2-4, with 15 bases fitting TRBD2. The CDR3 is 19 amino acids. V was clipped by 4 bases and J by 0 bases; unmatched bases: 7. Germline V CDR1 and CDR2: MGHRA, YSYEKL. As DNA, the CDR3 is TGCGCCAGCAGCCCGGGACTAGCGGGGGGAGGTCGAGCCAAAAACATTCAGTACTTC. It is translated as CASSPGLAGGGRAKNIQYF.

The chain links TRBV9 to TRBJ2-2; D gene ambiguous. The V and J ends lost 1 base and 3 bases respectively, with 10 bases between them. Germline values: CDR1 SGDLS, CDR2 YYNGEE. This CDR3 has 15 residues. This chain's CDR3 is CASSVWGGDTGELFF. CDR3 coding DNA: TGTGCCAGCAGCGTATGGGGTGGGGACACCGGGGAGCTGTTTTTT.

This clone is a singleton in its sample. V and J are TRBV27 and TRBJ2-2, with unresolved D. Looked up from germline, CDR1 is MNHEY and CDR2 is SMNVEV (reference sequence). Trimming removed 6 bases at V and 1 base at J, with 6 bases between. This CDR3 contains 13 residues. The CDR3 DNA reads TGTGCCAGCAGGTTCCAGAACACCGGGGAGCTGTTTTTT. Its protein is CASRFQNTGELFF.

The CDR3 spells CASSLQRNSNQPQHF. As DNA, the CDR3 is TGTGCCAGCAGTTTACAGCGAAATAGCAATCAGCCCCAGCATTTT. The J gene is TRBJ1-5, the V gene TRBV6-5; no reliable D call. The CDR3 contains 15 residues. CDR1 and CDR2 from the germline V gene are MNHEY and SVGAGI. The V end was cut by 4 bases, the J end by 0 bases, with 10 bases between.

The chain has TRBV9 and TRBJ1-5, with D possibly TRBD1 on 6 matching bases. Trimming stripped 3 bases from V and 2 bases from J, with 21 bases between. CDR3 size: 18 residues. Germline V gives CDR1 SGDLS, CDR2 YYNGEE. CDR3 sequence (DNA): TGTGCCAGCAGCGCCACAGGGTCGGAGGGTACGGGCAATCAGCCCCAGCATTTT. As protein: CASSATGSEGTGNQPQHF.

This sequence joins TRBV19 and TRBJ2-7; D may correspond to TRBD1 or TRBD2 (6 bases each). The germline CDR1 and CDR2 sequences are LNHDA and SQIVND (reference sequence). Trimming left V 3 bases short and J 2 bases short, with 11 bases between. This CDR3 contains 14 residues. The CDR3 sequence is CASSIGGGPYEQYF. The CDR3 bases are TGTGCCAGTAGTATTGGTGGGGGGCCCTACGAGCAGTACTTC.

This chain uses TRBV15 with TRBJ2-3; 8 nucleotides align to TRBD2. CDR1 and CDR2 (germline): LNHNV, YYDKDF (reference sequence). Trimming cost V 0 bases and J 4 bases; bases outside gene matches: 3. The CDR3 covers 15 residues. CDR3 coding DNA: TGTGCCACCAGCAGAGATGCGGGAGGCGCAGATACGCAGTATTTT. Protein sequence: CATSRDAGGADTQYF.

The gene calls are TRBV6-1 and TRBJ1-1; unclear D gene. Germline V gives CDR1 MNHNS, CDR2 SASEGT. With 0 bases removed from V and 8 bases from J, the gap between germline ends came to 13 bases. This CDR3 region has 14 residues. CDR3 loop: CASSEALGLKEAFF. CDR3 in DNA: TGTGCCAGCAGTGAAGCCCTAGGGCTGAAGGAAGCTTTCTTT.

V and J are TRBV5-1 and TRBJ2-6, with D hard to call. Deletions cut 3 bases from V and 1 base from J, with 5 bases between. CDR1 and CDR2 from the germline V gene are SGHRS and YFSETQ. CDR3 length equals 14 residues. The CDR3 sequence: CASSSASGANVLTF. CDR3 in DNA: TGCGCCAGCAGCTCGGCTTCTGGGGCCAACGTCCTGACTTTC.

The rearrangement uses TRBV5-1 and TRBJ2-3; the D call may be TRBD1 or TRBD2 (5 bases each). The CDR3 loop spans 14 amino acids. V lost 2 bases to trimming and J lost 3 bases, with 10 bases between them. CDR1 is SGHRS and CDR2 is YFSETQ in the germline V gene. The CDR3 loop is CASSLRGDTDTQYF. DNA for the CDR3: TGCGCCAGCAGCTTACGGGGCGATACAGATACGCAGTATTTT.

The J gene is TRBJ1-4, the V gene TRBV5-4; TRBD1 might be the D (5 bases). The V end lost 1 base, the J end lost 4 bases, and 14 bases lay between the germline ends. The CDR3 extends over 16 amino acids. Germline V CDR1 and CDR2: SGHNT, YYREEE (reference sequence). The CDR3 DNA reads as TGTGCCAGCAGCTTGAGATCGGGGGGGAATAATGAAAAACTGTTTTTT. Translating it yields CASSLRSGGNNEKLFF.

V gene TRBV5-6 combines with J gene TRBJ1-2; tentative D call: TRBD1 (6 bases). Per the germline V gene, CDR1 is SGHDT and CDR2 is YYEEEE. V lost 4 bases and J 4 bases, leaving 17 bases between the germline ends. The CDR3 is 15 residues long. The CDR3 coding sequence is TGTGCCAGCAGCCTACGGGGGGGGCTTGGCTATGGCTACACCTTC. Translating gives CASSLRGGLGYGYTF.

J is TRBJ1-1 and V is TRBV2; D uncertain. The CDR3 runs to 14 residues. Germline lookup yields CDR1 SNHLY and CDR2 FYNNEI. V dropped 6 bases and J dropped 1 base, with 12 bases sitting between them. CDR3 amino acids: CASRDRIGNTEAFF. The DNA of the CDR3 is TGTGCCAGCAGGGACCGGATTGGGAACACTGAAGCTTTCTTT.

The chain uses TRBV5-4 and TRBJ2-5; 11 bases fit TRBD2. Trimming at V came to 4 bases and at J to 5 bases, leaving 4 bases not matched to a gene. The germline V gene has CDR1 SGHNT and CDR2 YYREEE (reference sequence). CDR3 length: 14 amino acids. CDR3 sequence (DNA): TGTGCCAGCAGCGTAGCGGGGGGGCGGGAGACCCAGTACTTC. This sequence encodes CASSVAGGRETQYF.

V and J are TRBV5-4 and TRBJ2-7, with D uncertain. This CDR3 region has 11 residues. CDR1 SGHNT and CDR2 YYREEE come from the germline V gene (reference sequence). The V and J ends lost 4 bases and 2 bases respectively, with 4 bases between them. Here the CDR3 reads CASSTAYEQYF. The CDR3 DNA reads as TGTGCCAGCAGCACCGCCTACGAGCAGTACTTC.